Detailed here is one TCR beta chain. The data are from a study of cytomegalovirus exposure and HLA in healthy donors. The PCR had 60 Vbeta and 13 Jbeta primers. Measured with immunoSEQ multiplex PCR; TCRdb has only the in-frame clones, and not every one. The data contain 55,000 to 65,000 clones, roughly 77% of them singletons. Germline CDR1 reads ENHRY; CDR2 reads SYGVKD. V was clipped by 10 bases and J by 0 bases, with 16 bases between them. This CDR3 contains 15 residues. The V gene is TRBV10-3, the J gene TRBJ1-3; maybe TRBD1 (6 bases). This receptor was identified in a woman aged 35 to 49 in good health and CMV-seropositive. Sequencing was performed on PBMCs. The CDR3 region is CASRQTGVSGNTIYF. In DNA, the CDR3 is TGTGCCAGCCGTCAGACAGGCGTCTCTGGAAACACCATATATTTT.